One and the same sample provided the 12 T cell receptor beta chains below, sequenced in a study of T cell responses to AZD1222 COVID-19 vaccine (dated by TCRdb to about 2021). Library preparation was by the immunoSEQ multiplex PCR assay. This immuneACCESS table, as held by TCRdb, lists in-frame sequences with V and J called but not all clones. Of the missing ones, under half trace to an unresolved V gene in checked studies; the others have no known cause. The table for this sample lists 150,000 or so clones; over 75% of them were counted only once. The top ten constitute about 8% of the sample. Interpreted using the paper, the time point label stands for: baseline before first vaccination. Sequenced here: peripheral blood, sampled on day 0 of AZD1222 vaccination. The receptor source for this set is an adult in good health.

V usage is TRBV7-5 and J usage is TRBJ2-1; TRBD1 reflects the table's D call only, with no check against the DNA. TRBV7-5 is deemed a pseudogene. This CDR3 spans 15 amino acids. The CDR3 here is CARSWGPNGVREQFF. CDR3 DNA sequence: TGTGCCAGAAGCTGGGGCCCAAATGGGGTGCGTGAGCAGTTCTTC.

The V gene is TRBV7-2, the J gene TRBJ1-2, with a tentative D call TRBD1 (6 bases). The CDR3 is made up of 14 amino acids. Deletions cut 5 bases from V and 0 bases from J, with 10 bases between. Germline CDR1 SGHTA, CDR2 FQGNSA. CDR3 region: CASSRDRSNYGYTF. DNA of the CDR3: TGTGCCAGCAGCCGTGACAGGTCTAACTATGGCTACACCTTC.

This chain joins TRBV5-1 and TRBJ1-1; tentatively, D is TRBD1 (5 bases). The germline V and J ends were trimmed by 0 bases and 3 bases, with 12 bases remaining between them. Germline-derived CDR1 and CDR2 are SGHRS and YFSETQ. This CDR3 comprises 15 residues. The CDR3 sequence: CASSLAGGWDTEAFF. For the CDR3, the DNA is TGCGCCAGCAGCTTGGCCGGGGGGTGGGACACTGAAGCTTTCTTT.

Comments on this clone: The same CDR3 also results from other DNA sequences found in this sample. This chain links TRBV19 with TRBJ2-3; no definite D call. The CDR3 loop spans 12 amino acids. The V gene lost 3 bases and the J gene lost 6 bases, with 7 bases spanning the gap. Germline-derived CDR1 and CDR2 are LNHDA and SQIVND (reference sequence). The DNA for the CDR3 is TGTGCCAGTAGTATCGTTGGGGATACGCAGTATTTT. Translating it yields CASSIVGDTQYF.

This clone occurred once. In nucleotides, the CDR3 is TGTGCCAGCAGTGACAAGCTCGAAAGAGGCAATCAGCCCCAGCATTTT. It translates to CASSDKLERGNQPQHF. V gene TRBV6-4 combines with J gene TRBJ1-5; D is unclear. CDR3 length equals 16 residues. The V end lost 2 bases, the J end lost 2 bases, and 13 bases lay between the germline ends. Germline V gene data show CDR1 as MRHNA and CDR2 as SNTAGT.

The chain couples TRBV18 to TRBJ1-2; TRBD1 matches at 9 bases. Germline CDR1 and CDR2: KGHSH and LQKENI. V lost 4 bases, J lost 6 bases, and 3 bases stayed unmatched. The CDR3 sequence is 13 residues long. DNA for the CDR3: TGTGCCAGCTCACGGGACAGGGAGGATGGCTACACCTTC. Translation gives CASSRDREDGYTF.

The chain uses TRBV11-2 and TRBJ2-2; 7 bases are shared with TRBD2. This CDR3 contains 15 residues. V lost 5 bases to trimming and J lost 5 bases; unmatched junction nucleotides: 8. Germline loops: CDR1 SGHAT, CDR2 FQNNGV. For the CDR3, the DNA is TGTGCCAGCAGCCAACTAGCGCTTTCTACCGGGGAGCTGTTTTTT. It specifies CASSQLALSTGELFF.

With respect to this clone: Within the sample, other DNA sequences also encode this same CDR3. J is TRBJ1-2 and V is TRBV6-5; TRBD1 is a possible D gene (6 bases). From germline, CDR1 is MNHEY and CDR2 SVGAGI. This CDR3 has 14 residues. V dropped 2 bases and J dropped 4 bases, with 11 bases sitting between them. The CDR3 loop reads CASSYGGQPYGYTF. CDR3 sequence (DNA): TGTGCCAGCAGTTACGGGGGGCAGCCCTATGGCTACACCTTC.

The rearrangement links TRBV7-9 to TRBJ2-2; D is uncertain. The CDR3 is made up of 12 amino acids. V dropped 3 bases and J dropped 3 bases, with 2 bases sitting between them. Germline CDR1 SEHNR, CDR2 FQNEAQ (reference sequence). The DNA of the CDR3 is TGTGCCAGCAGCTTCCACACCGGGGAGCTGTTTTTT. Translating it yields CASSFHTGELFF.

The chain joins TRBV3-1 (or the pseudogene TRBV3-2) to TRBJ1-3; D gene unclear. Trimming removed 7 bases from V and 4 bases from J, with 14 bases in between. There are 14 residues in the CDR3. Germline CDR1 reads LGHDT; CDR2 reads YNNKEL (reference sequence). The CDR3 loop is CASNPTPQGNTIYF. CDR3 DNA sequence: TGTGCCAGCAACCCAACCCCCCAAGGAAACACCATATATTTT.

The chain carries TRBV28 and TRBJ2-7; 8 nucleotides line up with TRBD2. The CDR3 totals 13 residues. The germline V gene has CDR1 MDHEN and CDR2 SYDVKM. The ends lost 7 bases at V and 6 bases at J; junction bases unmatched: 8. The DNA for the CDR3 is TGTGCCAGCACGGAGCGGGGGTCCCGCGAGCAGTACTTC. Amino acids: CASTERGSREQYF. The complete variable domain, with remaining parts taken from reference TRBV28 and TRBJ2-7, reads DVKVTQSSRYLVKRTGEKVFLECVQDMDHENMFWYRQDPGLGLRLIYFSYDVKMKEKGDIPEGYSVSREKKERFSLILESASTNQTSMYLCASTERGSREQYFGPGTRLTVT.

V gene TRBV7-9 combines with J gene TRBJ1-2, with a tentative D call TRBD1 (5 bases). Trimming took 2 bases from V and 8 from J, leaving 15 bases between them. Germline CDR1 is SEHNR and CDR2 is FQNEAQ (reference sequence). The CDR3 loop spans 14 amino acids. DNA for the CDR3: TGTGCCAGCAGCTTACCCCAGGGCGTGTGGGGCTACACCTTC. This gives the protein CASSLPQGVWGYTF.